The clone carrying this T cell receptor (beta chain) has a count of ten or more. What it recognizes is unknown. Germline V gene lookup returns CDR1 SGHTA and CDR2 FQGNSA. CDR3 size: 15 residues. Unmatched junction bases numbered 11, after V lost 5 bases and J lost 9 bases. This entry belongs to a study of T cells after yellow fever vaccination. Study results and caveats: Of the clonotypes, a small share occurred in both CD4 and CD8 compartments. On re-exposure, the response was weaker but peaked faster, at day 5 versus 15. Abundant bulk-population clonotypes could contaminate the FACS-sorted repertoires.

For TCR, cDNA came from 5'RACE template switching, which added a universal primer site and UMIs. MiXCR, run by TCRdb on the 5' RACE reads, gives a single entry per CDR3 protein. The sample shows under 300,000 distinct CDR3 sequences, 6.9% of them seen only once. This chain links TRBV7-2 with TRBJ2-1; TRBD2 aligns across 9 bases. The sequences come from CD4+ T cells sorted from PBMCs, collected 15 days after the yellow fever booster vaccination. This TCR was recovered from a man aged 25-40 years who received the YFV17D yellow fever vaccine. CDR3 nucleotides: TGTGCCAGCAGCCCGAGGAGAGCGGGAGGAGGTGAGCAGTTCTTC. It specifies CASSPRRAGGGEQFF.